This TCR beta chain was retrieved from a study of blood T cell repertoires in COVID-19. Study-wide context: Donors in the United States, Italy and Spain gave samples during acute or convalescent COVID-19. In each case, the material was cDNA or gDNA derived from T cells, B-cell-depleted T cells, or PBMCs.

This clone was seen only once. CDR3 length equals 17 residues. CDR1 and CDR2 from the germline V gene are LNHDA and SQIVND (reference sequence). Unmatched junction bases numbered 13, after V lost 4 bases and J lost 3 bases. In the study's own analysis: Estimated nucleated cell counts came from reference gene primer amplification. The data were produced by immunoSEQ multiplex PCR, yet TCRdb's version contains in-frame clones alone and is incomplete. V and J calls and clone size are given by that table; D and trimming were obtained from the DNA. The data show around 160,000 clones, with roughly 79% seen just once and 8% to 9% held by the top ten.

This chain uses TRBV19 with TRBJ1-2, with 8 nucleotides matching TRBD1. The clonotype comes from a human donor with acute or convalescent COVID-19. The donor label of this sample is uncertain. Material: peripheral blood. The CDR3 sequence: CASSTRDRSFLYYGYTF. Written as DNA, the CDR3 is TGTGCCAGTAGTACCCGGGACAGGAGTTTCCTCTACTATGGCTACACCTTC.